This TCR beta chain was sequenced in a study of cytomegalovirus exposure and HLA in healthy donors. Study-level information: Prior work identified 120 million or so unique TCR beta sequences in some 180 million T cells.

Concerning this clone itself: Antigen specificity is unknown.

Study-wide points: HLA alleles were associated with fewer than 20,000 TCR beta sequences in a later analysis at 0.05 false discovery rate. CMV serostatus was the sole immune exposure information available. V- and J-gene trimming of TCR beta was linked (in a later analysis) to a missense DCLRE1C variant.

60 Vbeta and 13 Jbeta primers were used in PCR. Measured with immunoSEQ multiplex PCR; TCRdb has only the in-frame clones, and not every one. Here the sample spans around 110,000 clones, around 81% being singletons. The sequenced sample consisted of PBMCs. This TCR was recovered from a woman in her thirties in good health and CMV-seronegative.

CDR3 DNA sequence: TGTGCCAGCAGCTCAGGACTAGCGCTAACCCACGAGCAGTACTTC. Protein: CASSSGLALTHEQYF. The V and J genes are TRBV7-2 and TRBJ2-7, with TRBD2 identical over 9 bases. The CDR3 covers 15 residues. Per germline, CDR1 SGHTA and CDR2 FQGNSA. The J segment lost 5 bases and the V segment lost 4 bases, leaving 9 bases of the junction unmatched.